The 12 T cell receptor beta chains reported below all come from one sample, sequenced in a study of Tregs in tolerant kidney transplant recipients. The assay was immunoSEQ multiplex PCR, and TCRdb's table has in-frame clones only and misses some. Its table lists 30,000 or so clones. The specimen was CD8+ T cells from blood, collected before the transplant. The source is a human donor who received a combined kidney and bone marrow transplant.

Regarding this clone: The read finishes 3 residues shy of the CDR3 end, and the germline J gene is used to complete it. This chain uses TRBV2 with TRBJ2-5, with 12 bases identical to TRBD2. V dropped 7 bases and J dropped 2; count of bases not matched to a gene: 11. The CDR3 consists of 17 residues. Germline CDR1 reads SNHLY; CDR2 reads FYNNEI. Here the CDR3 reads CASTWSRTSGDQETQYF. The DNA read from the CDR3 is TGTGCCAGCACCTGGTCACGGACTAGCGGGGATCAAGAGACC.

Regarding this clone: The read terminates 3 residues before the CDR3 end, so the remaining end is supplied by the germline J gene. V gene TRBV7-9 combines with J gene TRBJ1-1; D unclear. The CDR3 spans 14 residues. V was clipped by 5 bases and J by 6 bases, with 16 bases between them. Germline loops: CDR1 SEHNR, CDR2 FQNEAQ (reference sequence). The sequenced CDR3 bases are TGTGCCAGCAGCCTCATTCTGGGCTTACCTGAA. It encodes CASSLILGLPE. The full CDR3 is CASSLILGLPEAFF.

As concerns this clone: Coverage ceases 3 residues before the CDR3 finishes, and the germline J gene fills in the end. This chain joins TRBV5-6 and TRBJ2-5; D is possibly TRBD2 (5 bases). Trimming stripped 4 bases from V and 7 bases from J, with 8 bases between. The CDR3 covers 11 residues. Germline CDR1 is SGHDT and CDR2 is YYEEEE. The DNA read from the CDR3 is TGTGCCAGCAGCAACGGGGTGACC. Translated, it gives CASSNGVT. The whole CDR3 sequence reads CASSNGVTQYF.

Worth noting for this clone: The sequence runs out 3 residues before the end of the CDR3; the remainder is reconstructed from the germline J gene. V usage is TRBV7-2 and J usage is TRBJ1-3; no reliable D call. Germline values: CDR1 SGHTA, CDR2 FQGNSA. The CDR3 totals 13 residues. The V gene lost 1 base and the J gene lost 3 bases, with 4 bases spanning the gap. The CDR3 DNA, read in part, is TGTGCCAGCAGCTTAGACAGTGGAAACACC. Amino acids: CASSLDSGNT. The CDR3 as a whole reads CASSLDSGNTIYF.

About this clone itself: The observed sequence ends 3 residues before the CDR3 terminus, with the missing tail filled in from the germline J gene. This rearrangement joins TRBV4-1 to TRBJ2-3; a possible D gene is TRBD1 (6 bases). Trimming cost V 1 base and J 6 bases, with 11 bases left between them. CDR1 and CDR2 from the germline V gene are MGHRA and YSYEKL. This CDR3 has 14 residues. The CDR3 spells CASSQAPQGDTQYF. CDR3 DNA, as far as it was read: TGCGCCAGCAGCCAAGCGCCCCAGGGGGATACG.

The part of the CDR3 DNA that was read is TGTGCCAGCAGCCAGACTAGCGGGAGTTTCGATGAG. Translation gives CASSQTSGSFDE. The entire CDR3 is CASSQTSGSFDEQFF. This rearrangement joins TRBV11-3 to TRBJ2-1; 12 bases are a match to TRBD2. The DNA ends 3 residues before the CDR3 does, and the rest of the CDR3 is filled in from the germline J gene. Germline values: CDR1 SGHNT, CDR2 YENEEA. This CDR3 spans 15 amino acids. V gave up 5 bases and J gave up 8 bases; unmatched junction bases: 7.

On this clone itself: Read sequence stops 3 residues before the CDR3 end, and the germline J gene provides the missing end. This rearrangement joins TRBV28 to TRBJ2-5; 9 nucleotides line up with TRBD2. The CDR3 is 15 amino acids. V shed 5 bases and J 3 bases; nucleotides not matched to a gene: 7. CDR1 MDHEN and CDR2 SYDVKM come from the germline V gene. CDR3 DNA, as far as it was read: TGTGCCAGCAGTGCCCTGACTAGCGGAGAAGAGACC. Its translation is CASSALTSGEET. The whole CDR3 is CASSALTSGEETQYF.

On this clone itself: The read ends 3 residues early relative to the CDR3; the germline J gene fills the gap. The V gene is TRBV18, the J gene TRBJ2-1; 7 bases align to TRBD2. Germline V gene data show CDR1 as KGHSH and CDR2 as LQKENI. The CDR3 has 15 residues. J lost 4 bases, V lost 3 bases, and 6 bases had no gene match. The DNA read from the CDR3 is TGTGCCAGCTCACCTACTAGCGAACCGTACAATGAG. It codes for CASSPTSEPYNE. The whole CDR3 protein is CASSPTSEPYNEQFF.

Of note for this clone: The CDR3 end is not reached by the read, which stops 3 residues before it; the germline J gene fills it in. The chain joins TRBV10-2 to TRBJ2-7; D is possibly TRBD2 (5 bases). The V gene's germline CDR1 is WSHSY and CDR2 SAAADI. V lost 4 bases to trimming and J lost 0 bases, with 10 bases between them. There are 14 residues in the CDR3. CDR3 DNA (partial): TGCGCCAGCAGTGTTGAGGGCTACTCCTACGAG. Protein product: CASSVEGYSYE. The entire CDR3 sequence reads CASSVEGYSYEQYF.

As regards this clone: Sequencing ends 3 residues short of the CDR3 end; the germline J gene provides the rest. J is TRBJ2-3 and V is TRBV4-2; 11 bases fit TRBD2. Germline V gives CDR1 LGHNA, CDR2 YNFKEQ. This CDR3 region has 19 residues. The V segment lost 4 bases and the J segment 0 bases; nucleotides outside the gene matches: 12. Partial CDR3 DNA: TGTGCCAGCAGCCCCCTTACTAGCGGGAGTCTCACTAGCACAGATACG. Protein product: CASSPLTSGSLTSTDT. The entire CDR3 is CASSPLTSGSLTSTDTQYF.

To note about this clone: The read halts 3 residues ahead of the CDR3 end, with the missing end drawn from the germline J gene. The rearrangement joins TRBV5-4 to TRBJ2-1, with 7 bases aligning to TRBD1. Germline CDR1 reads SGHNT; CDR2 reads YYREEE (reference sequence). The CDR3 contains 14 residues. The trim removed 5 bases at V and 4 bases at J, leaving 6 bases unmatched. CDR3: CASRLEGAYNEQFF. CDR3 DNA (partial): TGTGCCAGCAGGTTAGAGGGGGCGTACAATGAG. The full variable domain, in which reference TRBV5-4 and TRBJ2-1 provide the parts outside the CDR3, is ETGVTQSPTHLIKTRGQQVTLRCSSQSGHNTVSWYQQALGQGPQFIFQYYREEENGRGNFPPRFSGLQFPNYSSELNVNALELDDSALYLCASRLEGAYNEQFFGPGTRLTVL.

Of note for this clone: The CDR3 end is not reached by the read, which stops 3 residues before it; the germline J gene fills it in. This chain links TRBV29-1 with TRBJ2-7; 11 bases align to TRBD1. The CDR3 loop spans 13 amino acids. Germline-derived CDR1 and CDR2 are SQVTM and ANQGSEA. V shed 5 bases, J shed 2 bases, and the junction held 2 bases outside the gene matches. The CDR3 region is CSVPGQGAYEQYF. The CDR3 DNA, read in part, is TGCAGCGTTCCGGGACAGGGGGCCTACGAG.